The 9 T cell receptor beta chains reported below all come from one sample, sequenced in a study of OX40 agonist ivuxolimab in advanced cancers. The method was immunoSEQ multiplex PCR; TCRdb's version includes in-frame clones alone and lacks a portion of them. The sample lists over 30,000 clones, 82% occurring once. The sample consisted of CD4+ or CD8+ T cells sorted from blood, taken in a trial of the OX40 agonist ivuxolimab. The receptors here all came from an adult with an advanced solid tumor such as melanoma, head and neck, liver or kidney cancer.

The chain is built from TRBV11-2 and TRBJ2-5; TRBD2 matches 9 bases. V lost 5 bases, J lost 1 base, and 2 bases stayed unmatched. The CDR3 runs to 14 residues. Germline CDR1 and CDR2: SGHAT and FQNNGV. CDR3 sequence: CASSRGGAQETQYF. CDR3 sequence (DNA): TGTGCCAGCAGCCGCGGGGGGGCCCAAGAGACCCAGTACTTC.

The CDR3 protein is CATSRDQGGGDEQYF. DNA of the CDR3: TGTGCCACCAGCAGAGATCAAGGGGGAGGTGACGAGCAGTACTTC. The chain uses TRBV15 and TRBJ2-7; D possibly matches TRBD1 or TRBD2 (6 bases each). V gave up 0 bases and J gave up 5 bases, with 14 bases separating them. Germline values: CDR1 LNHNV, CDR2 YYDKDF (reference sequence). The CDR3 has 15 residues. Full variable domain (missing parts from reference TRBV15 and TRBJ2-7): DAMVIQNPRYQVTQFGKPVTLSCSQTLNHNVMYWYQQKSSQAPKLLFHYYDKDFNNEADTPDNFQSRRPNTSFCFLDIRSPGLGDTAMYLCATSRDQGGGDEQYFGPGTRLTVT.

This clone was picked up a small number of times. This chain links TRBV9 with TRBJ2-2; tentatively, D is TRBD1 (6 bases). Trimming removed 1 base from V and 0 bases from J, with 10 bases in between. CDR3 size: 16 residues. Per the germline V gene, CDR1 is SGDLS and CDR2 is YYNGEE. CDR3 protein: CASSVQGSANTGELFF. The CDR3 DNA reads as TGTGCCAGCAGCGTACAGGGGTCCGCGAACACCGGGGAGCTGTTTTTT.

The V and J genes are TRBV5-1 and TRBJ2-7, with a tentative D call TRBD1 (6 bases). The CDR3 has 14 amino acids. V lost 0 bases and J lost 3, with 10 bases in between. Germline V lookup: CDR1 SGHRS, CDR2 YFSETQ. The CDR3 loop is CASSLDRDLYEQYF. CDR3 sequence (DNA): TGCGCCAGCAGCTTGGACAGGGATCTCTACGAGCAGTACTTC.

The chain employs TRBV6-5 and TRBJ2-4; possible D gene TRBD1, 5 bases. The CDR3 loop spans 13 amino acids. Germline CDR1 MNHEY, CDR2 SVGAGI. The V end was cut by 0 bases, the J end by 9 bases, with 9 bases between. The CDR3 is CASSYSSQGIQYF. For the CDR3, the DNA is TGTGCCAGCAGTTACTCGAGCCAGGGCATTCAGTACTTC.

The DNA of the CDR3 is TGTGCCAGCAAAGGGTTTGCGAACACCGGGGAGCTGTTTTTT. It translates to CASKGFANTGELFF. The rearrangement joins TRBV6-1 to TRBJ2-2; D is ambiguous. Germline V gene data show CDR1 as MNHNS and CDR2 as SASEGT. V lost 7 bases to trimming and J lost 0 bases, with 9 bases between them. The CDR3 is made up of 14 amino acids.

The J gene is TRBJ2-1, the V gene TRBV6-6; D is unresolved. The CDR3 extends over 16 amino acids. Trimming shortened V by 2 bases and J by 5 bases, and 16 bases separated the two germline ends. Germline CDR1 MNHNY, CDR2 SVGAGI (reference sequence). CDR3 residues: CASSYHGPRSDNEQFF. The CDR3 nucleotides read TGTGCCAGCAGTTACCATGGACCCAGGTCCGACAATGAGCAGTTCTTC.

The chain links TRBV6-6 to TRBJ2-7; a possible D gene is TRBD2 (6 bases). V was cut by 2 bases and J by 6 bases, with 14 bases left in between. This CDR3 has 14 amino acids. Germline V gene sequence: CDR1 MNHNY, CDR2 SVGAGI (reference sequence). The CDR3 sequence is CASSYDLASSEQYF. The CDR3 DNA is TGTGCCAGCAGTTACGATCTAGCGAGCTCCGAGCAGTACTTC.

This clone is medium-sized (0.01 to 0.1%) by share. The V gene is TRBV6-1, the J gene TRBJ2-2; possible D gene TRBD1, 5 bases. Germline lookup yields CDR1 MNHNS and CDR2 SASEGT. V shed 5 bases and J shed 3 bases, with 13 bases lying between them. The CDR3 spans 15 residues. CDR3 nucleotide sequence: TGTGCCAGCAGTAAGGGGTCAGGGTACACCGGGGAGCTGTTTTTT. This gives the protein CASSKGSGYTGELFF.